Sequencing of this T cell receptor beta chain was carried out in a study of OX40 agonist ivuxolimab in advanced cancers. Overall study results and limits: Clones of CD4+ and CD8+ blood T cells grew by week 6 at doses of 0.1 to 3.0 mg/kg.

The germline CDR1 and CDR2 sequences are SGHVS and FQNEAQ. With 5 bases removed from V and 5 bases from J, the gap between germline ends came to 12 bases. This CDR3 has 13 residues. Autoimmune disease history or systemic immunosuppression led to patients being barred. On this clone itself: Its antigen remains unknown.

Measured with immunoSEQ multiplex PCR; TCRdb has only the in-frame clones, and not every one. Here the sample spans approximately 81,000 clones, approximately 94% being singletons. The clonotype originates from an adult with an advanced solid tumor such as melanoma, head and neck, liver or kidney cancer. Sequencing was performed on CD4+ or CD8+ T cells sorted from blood, taken in a trial of the OX40 agonist ivuxolimab. The chain uses TRBV7-8 and TRBJ1-1, with D perhaps TRBD1 (5 bases). The CDR3 loop reads CASSRLGETEAFF. DNA of the CDR3: TGTGCCAGCAGCCGTCTAGGGGAAACTGAAGCTTTCTTT.